What follows is one TCR beta chain and its context. The data were taken from a study of blood T cell repertoires in COVID-19. Whole-study context: In each case, the material was cDNA or gDNA derived from T cells, B-cell-depleted T cells, or PBMCs.

Enrollment of patients from Seattle took place during active infection, with longitudinal follow-up. V shed 4 bases and J 1 base; nucleotides not matched to a gene: 1. This CDR3 comprises 16 residues. Germline V CDR1 and CDR2: LGHNA, YNFKEQ. Measured with immunoSEQ multiplex PCR; TCRdb has only the in-frame clones, and not every one. The repertoire includes some 220,000 clones, approximately 78% of them detected once, and less than 6% sits in the top ten. The TCR was taken from a woman between 65 and 79 years old with COVID-19, enrolled during active disease. This chain connects TRBV4-2 to TRBJ2-2, with TRBD2 matching 12 bases. Sequencing was performed on peripheral blood. Here the CDR3 reads CASSPGLAGNTGELFF. The DNA for the CDR3 is TGTGCCAGCAGCCCGGGACTAGCGGGGAACACCGGGGAGCTGTTTTTT.